Sequencing of this T cell receptor beta chain was carried out in a study of T cell repertoires in cytomegalovirus infection. Whole-study results and caveats: Based on cumulative public TCR beta family frequency, carriers of CMV plus the relevant HLA were identified. There were HLA-C-restricted CMV-specific TCR beta clonotypes dominating the ex vivo response.

Germline CDR1 is MGHRA and CDR2 is YSYEKL. The CDR3 consists of 14 residues. V trimming: 3 bases; J trimming: 6 bases; junction bases outside the gene matches: 3. This clonotype occurred a few times. The antigen is not known. TCRdb re-analysed the reads in MiXCR, keeping a single row per CDR3 protein. The sample yields roughly 500,000 distinct CDR3 sequences, about 11% seen once. Sequencing was performed on PBMCs. J is TRBJ1-5 and V is TRBV4-1; 9 bases agree with TRBD1. This sequence was found in a human donor in good health (CMV status not recorded). Some clones in this sample may be carry-over from other donors' samples. The CDR3 loop is CASSHTGGTQPQHF. Written as DNA, the CDR3 is TGCGCCAGCAGCCACACAGGGGGCACTCAGCCCCAGCATTTT.